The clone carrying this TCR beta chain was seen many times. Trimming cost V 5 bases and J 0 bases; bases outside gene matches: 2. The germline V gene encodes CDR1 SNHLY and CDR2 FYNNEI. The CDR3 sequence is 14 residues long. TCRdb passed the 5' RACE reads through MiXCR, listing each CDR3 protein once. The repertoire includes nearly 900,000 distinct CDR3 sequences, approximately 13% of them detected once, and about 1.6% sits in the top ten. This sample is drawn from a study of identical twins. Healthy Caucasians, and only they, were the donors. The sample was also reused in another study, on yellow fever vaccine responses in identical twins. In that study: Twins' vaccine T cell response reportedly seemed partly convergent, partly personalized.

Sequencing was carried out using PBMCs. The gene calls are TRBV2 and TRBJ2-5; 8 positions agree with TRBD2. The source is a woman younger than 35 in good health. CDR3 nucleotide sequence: TGTGCCAGCAGTTCTAGCGGGTACCAAGAGACCCAGTACTTC. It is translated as CASSSSGYQETQYF.